These T cell receptor beta chains were read from a single sample in a study of blood T cells in healthy people across ages. A single record per CDR3 protein comes from TCRdb applying MiXCR to the 5' RACE reads. This sample has approximately 1,100,000 distinct CDR3 sequences, with under 55% found just once. Sequences were obtained from blood. These receptors were collected from a woman aged 55 to 70 in good health. Both conserved end residues are part of each CDR3. A D gene is named only where the DNA matches it firmly. Some rows mark clone size as missing; the rest say once, few, many or name a class of expanded clone.

few,TRBV13,TRBJ2-7,-,TGTGCCAGCAGCTTAGACAGGGCCGAGTACGAGCAGTACTTC,CASSLDRAEYEQYF
-,TRBV6-1,TRBJ2-7,-,TGTGCCAGCAGTGCCAAACAGGGAGGCACCTACGAGCAGTACTTC,CASSAKQGGTYEQYF
-,TRBV5-1,TRBJ2-5,TRBD2,TGCGCCAGCAGCCCGGCGGGGGACGCGGAGACCCAGTACTTC,CASSPAGDAETQYF
few,TRBV27,TRBJ2-1,TRBD2,TGTGCCAGCAGTAGCCCTAGTCGGGGGGTGAGCGGGAGGCGCAATGAGCAGTTCTTC,CASSSPSRGVSGRRNEQFF
-,TRBV20-1,TRBJ2-3,TRBD2,TGCAGTGCTAGCGTGTTGGGACTAGGCGTCACAGATACGCAGTATTTT,CSASVLGLGVTDTQYF
few,TRBV12-3/TRBV12-4,TRBJ2-5,-,TGTGCCAGCAGTTTGTCAGGGCCAGAGACCCAGTACTTC,CASSLSGPETQYF
few,TRBV5-1,TRBJ2-5,-,TGCGCCAGCAGGGCAGAAGAGACCCAGTACTTC,CASRAEETQYF
few,TRBV27,TRBJ2-7,TRBD1,TGTGCCAGCTCCCCGACAGGGAGCCTTCTCGAGCAGTACTTC,CASSPTGSLLEQYF
many,TRBV20-1,TRBJ2-5,-,TGCAGTGCTAGAGAGAAGGAGGGGATGGGGACCCAGTACTTC,CSAREKEGMGTQYF
-,TRBV5-1,TRBJ2-1,TRBD1,TGCGCCAGCAGCTGGGACCCGGGACAGGTGGACAATGAGCAGTTCTTC,CASSWDPGQVDNEQFF
few,TRBV20-1,TRBJ2-7,TRBD1,TGCAGTGCTAGCCCGGGACAGTCCTACGAGCAGTACTTC,CSASPGQSYEQYF
-,TRBV28,TRBJ2-7,TRBD2,TGTGCCAGCAGTTTCTGGGGGGTGGCGGGAGTTTCCTACGAGCAGTACTTC,CASSFWGVAGVSYEQYF
-,TRBV5-1,TRBJ2-1,TRBD2,TGCGCCAGCAGCTCCCAATTTAGCGGGAGGGCAGCGAGGAATGAGCAGTTCTTC,CASSSQFSGRAARNEQFF
-,TRBV29-1,TRBJ1-1,-,TGCAGCGCGGACAGTTTGAACACTGAAGCTTTCTTT,CSADSLNTEAFF
many,TRBV27,TRBJ2-7,-,TGTGCCAGCAGTTGGGGTAGAGGCGAGCAGTACTTC,CASSWGRGEQYF
many,TRBV6-5,TRBJ2-7,TRBD2,TGTGCCAGCAGTTACTCGAATCTAGCGGGAAAAGGCGAGCAGTACTTC,CASSYSNLAGKGEQYF
-,TRBV7-3,TRBJ2-4,TRBD2,TGTGCCAGCAGCCCGGGGGGCAAAAACATTCAGTACTTC,CASSPGGKNIQYF
-,TRBV12-3/TRBV12-4,TRBJ2-3,TRBD2,TGTGCCAGCGGTCCACTAGCGGGAGTAGTATCAGATACGCAGTATTTT,CASGPLAGVVSDTQYF
-,TRBV7-9,TRBJ2-1,-,TGTGCCAGCAGCGCCCCGCGAGTACTGGGCATTGAGCAGTTCTTC,CASSAPRVLGIEQFF
-,TRBV11-2,TRBJ2-7,-,TGTGCCAGCAGCTTAGTGAGGACTTGCGGTTACGAGCAGTACTTC,CASSLVRTCGYEQYF
-,TRBV5-1,TRBJ1-1,TRBD1,TGCGCCAGCAGCCCGTCCCGGGACAGTGTGAACACTGAAGCTTTCTTT,CASSPSRDSVNTEAFF
few,TRBV5-1,TRBJ2-7,-,TGCGCCAGCAGCCCGGAAGGGACCCTTTACGAGCAGTACTTC,CASSPEGTLYEQYF
-,TRBV28,TRBJ2-5,TRBD1,TGTGCCAGCAGTTTACCCAGGGGGTCTGAGACCCAGTGCTTC,CASSLPRGSETQCF
-,TRBV20-1,TRBJ1-1,-,TGCAGTGCTAGAGAGGTTTACACTGAAGCTTTCTTT,CSAREVYTEAFF
-,TRBV29-1,TRBJ2-3,-,TGCAGCGTTGAGGTTTGGGAGGCTACAGATACGCAGTATTTT,CSVEVWEATDTQYF
few,TRBV14,TRBJ2-3,-,TGTGCCAGCAGCCGTCAAGGCCTCACCGGAGATACGCAGTATTTT,CASSRQGLTGDTQYF
-,TRBV6-1,TRBJ2-3,TRBD2,TGTGCCAGCAGGGCCGGACTAGCGGGAGTTGCGGATACGCAGTATTTT,CASRAGLAGVADTQYF
-,TRBV5-1,TRBJ2-1,-,TGCGCCAGTAGCCCGGCCTGGGGTGAGCGGTTCTTC,CASSPAWGERFF
-,TRBV27,TRBJ2-7,-,TGTGCCAGTCGGGAGGGGGCAATATACGAGCAGTACTTC,CASREGAIYEQYF
few,TRBV11-3,TRBJ2-3,TRBD2,TGTGCCTGTTCTAGCGGGGGTCGCACAGATACGCAGTATTTT,CACSSGGRTDTQYF
few,TRBV20-1,TRBJ1-4,TRBD1,TGCAGTGCTTATAACCCGGGACAGGGAAGTGAAAAACTGTTTTTT,CSAYNPGQGSEKLFF
-,TRBV29-1,TRBJ2-7,-,TGCAGCGTTGAAGACCCCAGGGGTTCAGGCGAGCAGTACTTC,CSVEDPRGSGEQYF
-,TRBV6-5,TRBJ2-1,-,TGTGCCAGCAGCCAGGCGGTGAGGAATGAGCAGTTCTTC,CASSQAVRNEQFF